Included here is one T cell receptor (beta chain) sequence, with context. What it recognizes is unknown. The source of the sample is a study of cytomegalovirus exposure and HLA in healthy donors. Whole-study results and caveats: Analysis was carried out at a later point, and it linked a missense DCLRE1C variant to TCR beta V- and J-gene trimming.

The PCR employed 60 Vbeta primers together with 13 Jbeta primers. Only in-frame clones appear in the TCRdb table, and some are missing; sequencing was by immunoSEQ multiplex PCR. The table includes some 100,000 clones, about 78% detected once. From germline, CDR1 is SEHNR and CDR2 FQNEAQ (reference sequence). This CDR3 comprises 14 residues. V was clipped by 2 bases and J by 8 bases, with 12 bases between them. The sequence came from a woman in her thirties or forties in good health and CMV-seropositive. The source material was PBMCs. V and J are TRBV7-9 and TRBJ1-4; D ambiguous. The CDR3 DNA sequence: TGTGCCAGCAGCTTATCTGACGGGTGGGAAAAACTGTTTTTT. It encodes CASSLSDGWEKLFF.